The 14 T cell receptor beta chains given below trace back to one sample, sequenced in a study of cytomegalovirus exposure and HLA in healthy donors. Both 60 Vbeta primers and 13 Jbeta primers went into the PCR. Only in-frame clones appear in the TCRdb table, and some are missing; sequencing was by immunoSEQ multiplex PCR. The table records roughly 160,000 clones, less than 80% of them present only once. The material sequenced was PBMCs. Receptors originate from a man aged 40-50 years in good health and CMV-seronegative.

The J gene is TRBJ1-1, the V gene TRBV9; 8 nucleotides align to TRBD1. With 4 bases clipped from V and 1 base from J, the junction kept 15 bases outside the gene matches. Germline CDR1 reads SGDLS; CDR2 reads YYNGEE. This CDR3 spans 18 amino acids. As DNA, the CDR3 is TGTGCCAGCAGCTTTCAACCTCAGGGGGCGATGGGGAACACTGAAGCTTTCTTT. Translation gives CASSFQPQGAMGNTEAFF.

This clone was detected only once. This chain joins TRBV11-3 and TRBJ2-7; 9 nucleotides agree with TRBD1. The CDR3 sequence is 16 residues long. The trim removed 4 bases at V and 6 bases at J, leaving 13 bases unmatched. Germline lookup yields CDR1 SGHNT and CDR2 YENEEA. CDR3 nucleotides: TGTGCCAGCAGCTCCTCCGGGACAGGGCCTTCGGGCGAGCAGTACTTC. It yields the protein CASSSSGTGPSGEQYF.

The CDR3 loop reads CASSERSGTGGGSDTEAFF. CDR3 nucleotide sequence: TGTGCCAGCAGTGAAAGGAGTGGGACAGGGGGCGGGTCGGACACTGAAGCTTTCTTT. The genes are TRBV6-1 and TRBJ1-1, with 12 bases identical to TRBD1. The CDR3 loop spans 19 amino acids. The trim removed 2 bases at V and 3 bases at J, leaving 13 bases unmatched. Germline V CDR1 and CDR2: MNHNS, SASEGT.

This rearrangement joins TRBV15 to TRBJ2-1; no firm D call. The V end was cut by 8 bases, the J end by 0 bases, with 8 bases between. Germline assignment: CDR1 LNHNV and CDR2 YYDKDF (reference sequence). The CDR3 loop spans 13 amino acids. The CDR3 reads CATRPSSYNEQFF. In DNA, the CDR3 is TGTGCCACCCGCCCGAGCTCCTACAATGAGCAGTTCTTC.

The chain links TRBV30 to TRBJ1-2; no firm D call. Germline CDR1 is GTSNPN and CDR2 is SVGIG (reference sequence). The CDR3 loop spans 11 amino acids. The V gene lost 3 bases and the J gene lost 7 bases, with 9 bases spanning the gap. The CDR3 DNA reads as TGTGCCTGGAGCAGACTTCGTGGCTACACCTTC. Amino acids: CAWSRLRGYTF.

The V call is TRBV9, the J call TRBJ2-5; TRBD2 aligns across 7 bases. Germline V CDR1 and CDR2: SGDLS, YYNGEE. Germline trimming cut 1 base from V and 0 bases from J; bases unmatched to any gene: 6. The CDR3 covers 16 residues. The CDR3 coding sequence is TGTGCCAGCAGCGTATCCGCGGGGGACTACCAAGAGACCCAGTACTTC. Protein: CASSVSAGDYQETQYF.

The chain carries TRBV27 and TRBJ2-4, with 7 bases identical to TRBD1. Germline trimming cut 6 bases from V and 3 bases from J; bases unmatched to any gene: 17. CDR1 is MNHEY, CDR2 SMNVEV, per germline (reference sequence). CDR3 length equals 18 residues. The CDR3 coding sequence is TGTGCCAGCAGCTACCGAGTTTCTGGGGACAGCCACAAAAACATTCAGTACTTC. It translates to CASSYRVSGDSHKNIQYF.

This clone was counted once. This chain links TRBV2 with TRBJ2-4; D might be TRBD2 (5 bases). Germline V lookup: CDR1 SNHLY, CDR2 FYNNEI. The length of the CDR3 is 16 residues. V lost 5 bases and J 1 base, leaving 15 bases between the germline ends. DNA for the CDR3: TGTGCCAGCAGTCGGGAAATGCGAGGGGCCAAAAACATTCAGTACTTC. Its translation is CASSREMRGAKNIQYF.

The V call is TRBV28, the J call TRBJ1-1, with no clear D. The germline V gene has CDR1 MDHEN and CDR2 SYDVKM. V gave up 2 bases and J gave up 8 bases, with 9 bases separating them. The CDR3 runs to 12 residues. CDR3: CASSLMREEAFF. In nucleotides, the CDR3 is TGTGCCAGCAGTTTAATGAGGGAAGAAGCTTTCTTT.

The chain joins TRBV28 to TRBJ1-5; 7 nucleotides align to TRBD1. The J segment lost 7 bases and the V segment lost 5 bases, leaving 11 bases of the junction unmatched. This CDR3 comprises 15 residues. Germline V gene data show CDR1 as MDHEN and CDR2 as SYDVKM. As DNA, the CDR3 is TGTGCCAGCAGTCCCATTGGACAGGCTACCCAGCCCCAGCATTTT. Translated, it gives CASSPIGQATQPQHF.

This CDR3 reads CASSLAGGKETQYF. CDR3 sequence (DNA): TGTGCCAGCAGCTTAGCGGGGGGGAAAGAGACCCAGTACTTC. The V call is TRBV6-5, the J call TRBJ2-5; 11 positions match TRBD2. The length of the CDR3 is 14 residues. The germline V gene has CDR1 MNHEY and CDR2 SVGAGI. Trimming took 6 bases from V and 3 from J; bases not matched to a gene: 3.

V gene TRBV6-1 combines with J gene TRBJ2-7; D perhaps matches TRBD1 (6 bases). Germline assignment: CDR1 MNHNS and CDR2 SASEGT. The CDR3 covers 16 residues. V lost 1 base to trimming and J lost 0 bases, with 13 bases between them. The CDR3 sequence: CASSEGTVSHSYEQYF. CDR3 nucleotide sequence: TGTGCCAGCAGTGAAGGGACAGTTTCCCACTCCTACGAGCAGTACTTC.

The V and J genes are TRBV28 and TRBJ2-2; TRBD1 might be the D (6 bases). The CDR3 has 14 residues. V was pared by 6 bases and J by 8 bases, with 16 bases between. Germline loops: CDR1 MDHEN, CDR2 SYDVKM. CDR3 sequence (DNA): TGTGCCAGCAGCCGGGGACAACAACAAGGGGAGCTGTTTTTT. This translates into CASSRGQQQGELFF.

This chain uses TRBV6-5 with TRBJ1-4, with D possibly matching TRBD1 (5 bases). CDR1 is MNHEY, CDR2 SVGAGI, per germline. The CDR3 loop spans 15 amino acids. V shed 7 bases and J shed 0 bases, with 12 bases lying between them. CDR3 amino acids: CASIPPGATNEKLFF. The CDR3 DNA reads TGTGCCAGCATCCCCCCGGGGGCAACTAATGAAAAACTGTTTTTT.